The rows below give T cell receptor beta chains drawn from one sample of a study of T cell responses to AZD1222 COVID-19 vaccine. TCRdb's copy holds only in-frame clones and misses some; the assay was immunoSEQ multiplex PCR. The sample shows about 140,000 clones, about 90% of them seen only once. The sequences come from peripheral blood, collected on day 0 of AZD1222 vaccination. Every receptor here comes from an adult in good health. CDR3s include the opening cysteine and the closing phenylalanine or tryptophan. A D gene is named only where the DNA matches it firmly. Rows may omit the clone size; those that give it use once, few, many or a size class.

len	abundance	j_gene	d_gene	v_gene	CDR3aa	CDR3nt
16	.	TRBJ2-6	.	TRBV10-1	CASNMPRPSGANVLTF	TGCGCCAGCAATATGCCTCGTCCCTCTGGGGCCAACGTCCTGACTTTC
13	.	TRBJ1-2	.	TRBV27	CASSAGLGNGYTF	TGTGCCAGCAGTGCTGGACTGGGGAATGGCTACACCTTC
12	few	TRBJ1-5	.	TRBV28	CASRGGVEPQHF	TGTGCCAGCAGGGGAGGGGTCGAGCCCCAGCATTTT
15	.	TRBJ2-1	TRBD2	TRBV5-8	CASSLGGGSYNEQFF	TGTGCCAGCAGCTTGGGCGGGGGGAGCTACAATGAGCAGTTCTTC
14	.	TRBJ2-5	TRBD1	TRBV4-1	CASSQGTVRKTQYF	TGCGCCAGCAGCCAGGGGACAGTTAGAAAGACCCAGTACTTC
13	.	TRBJ1-2	TRBD1	TRBV28	CASSGQGTGGYTF	TGTGCCAGCAGCGGACAGGGGACGGGTGGCTACACCTTC
17	.	TRBJ2-2	TRBD2	TRBV29-1	CSVGTSSGGLNTGELFF	TGCAGCGTTGGGACTTCTAGCGGGGGGTTGAACACCGGGGAGCTGTTTTTT
15	.	TRBJ1-3	TRBD1	TRBV7-2	CASSLGTGWGNTIYF	TGTGCCAGCAGCTTAGGGACAGGGTGGGGGAACACCATATATTTT
15	.	TRBJ1-2	TRBD1	TRBV6-4	CASSPAGGANYGYTF	TGTGCCAGCAGTCCTGCAGGGGGTGCTAACTATGGCTACACCTTC
14	few	TRBJ1-4	TRBD1	TRBV5-1	CASSSQGAREKLFF	TGCGCCAGCAGCTCCCAGGGGGCGCGTGAAAAACTGTTTTTT
14	.	TRBJ2-1	.	TRBV7-9	CASSFSEGGNEQFF	TGTGCCAGCAGCTTTTCCGAGGGCGGGAATGAGCAGTTCTTC
14	once	TRBJ1-2	TRBD1	TRBV6-5	CASTPGEQGIGYTF	TGTGCCAGCACCCCCGGTGAACAGGGGATAGGCTACACCTTC
13	once	TRBJ2-2	.	TRBV19	CASTKEDSGELFF	TGTGCCAGTACTAAGGAGGACTCCGGGGAGCTGTTTTTT
15	.	TRBJ1-2	.	TRBV18	CASSLGGGGGYGYTF	TGTGCCAGCTCTCTCGGAGGTGGGGGCGGCTATGGCTACACCTTC
13	.	TRBJ2-5	.	TRBV4-1	CASSQQKQETQYF	TGCGCCAGCAGCCAGCAGAAGCAAGAGACCCAGTACTTC
15	once	TRBJ2-7	.	TRBV28	CASSSRHPNGYEQYF	TGTGCCAGCAGTTCCCGACACCCCAATGGGTACGAGCAGTACTTC
13	.	TRBJ1-5	.	TRBV6-5	CASRLSSNQPQHF	TGTGCCAGCAGACTATCTAGCAATCAGCCCCAGCATTTT
13	.	TRBJ2-3	TRBD1	TRBV18	CASSTGLTDTQYF	TGTGCCAGCTCGACAGGGCTCACAGATACGCAGTATTTT
19	.	TRBJ1-1	.	TRBV5-5	CASSLSEWRTSAGYTEAFF	TGTGCCAGCAGCTTGTCCGAGTGGCGGACATCCGCCGGGTATACTGAAGCTTTCTTT
14	.	TRBJ1-4	TRBD1	TRBV6-5	CASRDRRRGEKLFF	TGTGCCAGCCGGGACAGGCGGCGAGGAGAAAAACTGTTTTTT
15	.	TRBJ1-1	.	TRBV19	CASSLHRRGTAEAFF	TGTGCCAGTAGTCTTCACCGTCGGGGAACGGCTGAAGCTTTCTTT
14	.	TRBJ2-1	.	TRBV11-3	CASSFSGAATEQFF	TGTGCCAGCAGCTTTTCGGGGGCCGCGACCGAGCAGTTCTTC
16	.	TRBJ1-6	.	TRBV6-1	CASSDVGRGYNSPLHF	TGTGCCAGCAGTGATGTGGGCCGGGGCTATAATTCACCCCTCCACTTT
14	.	TRBJ2-5	.	TRBV13	CASSTRAVKGTQYF	TGTGCCAGCAGCACGCGAGCTGTCAAGGGGACCCAGTACTTC
16	.	TRBJ1-1	TRBD1	TRBV7-3	CASGPIRDSGNTEAFF	TGTGCCAGCGGGCCAATCCGGGACAGTGGGAACACTGAAGCTTTCTTT
14	.	TRBJ1-2	.	TRBV19	CASSIGRGNYGYTF	TGTGCCAGTAGTATTGGTCGGGGGAACTATGGCTACACCTTC
16	.	TRBJ2-5	TRBD2	TRBV7-6	CASSLGASGTGETQYF	TGTGCCAGCAGCCTAGGGGCCAGCGGGACGGGCGAGACCCAGTACTTC
14	.	TRBJ1-2	TRBD1	TRBV2	CASRKTGEAYGYTF	TGTGCCAGCAGGAAAACAGGGGAGGCCTATGGCTACACCTTC
15	.	TRBJ1-1	.	TRBV28	CASSTEGRGYTEAFF	TGTGCCAGCAGTACAGAAGGGCGTGGGTACACTGAAGCTTTCTTT
14	few	TRBJ2-7	.	TRBV28	CASSSPGEIHEQYF	TGTGCCAGCAGTAGCCCAGGGGAGATCCACGAGCAGTACTTC
13	.	TRBJ2-5	.	TRBV19	CATTGAGTETQYF	TGTGCCACCACTGGAGCAGGAACAGAGACCCAGTACTTC
17	.	TRBJ1-6	TRBD1	TRBV28	CASSLPGGDRAESPLHF	TGTGCCAGCAGTTTACCCGGGGGGGACAGGGCGGAATCACCCCTCCACTTT
13	.	TRBJ1-2	.	TRBV6-1	CASSEERGYGYTF	TGTGCCAGCAGTGAAGAGAGGGGCTATGGCTACACCTTC
13	.	TRBJ2-7	TRBD2	TRBV28	CASSLAGVGEQYF	TGTGCCAGCAGCCTGGCGGGAGTAGGCGAGCAGTACTTC
14	.	TRBJ1-3	TRBD1	TRBV3-1/TRBV3-2	CASSPLEGADTIYF	TGTGCCAGCAGCCCCCTGGAGGGGGCGGACACCATATATTTT
13	.	TRBJ1-6	TRBD1	TRBV7-2	CASSSRDRTPLHF	TGTGCCAGCAGCTCACGGGACAGAACACCCCTCCACTTT
13	few	TRBJ1-2	.	TRBV12-3/TRBV12-4	CASSLDGRRGYTF	TGTGCCAGCAGTTTAGACGGGCGACGAGGCTACACCTTC
16	once	TRBJ2-3	TRBD1	TRBV5-1	CASTLEVTGGPDTQYF	TGCGCCAGCACCCTGGAAGTGACAGGGGGCCCAGATACGCAGTATTTT
15	.	TRBJ2-7	TRBD2	TRBV18	CASSLSAGGPYEQYF	TGTGCCAGCTCACTCTCAGCGGGGGGGCCCTACGAGCAGTACTTC
13	.	TRBJ1-1	.	TRBV10-3	CAIRQGGNTEAFF	TGTGCCATCAGACAGGGTGGGAACACTGAAGCTTTCTTT
14	.	TRBJ1-5	.	TRBV6-5	CASSYSSYSQPQHF	TGTGCCAGCAGTTACTCGAGTTATTCCCAGCCCCAGCATTTT